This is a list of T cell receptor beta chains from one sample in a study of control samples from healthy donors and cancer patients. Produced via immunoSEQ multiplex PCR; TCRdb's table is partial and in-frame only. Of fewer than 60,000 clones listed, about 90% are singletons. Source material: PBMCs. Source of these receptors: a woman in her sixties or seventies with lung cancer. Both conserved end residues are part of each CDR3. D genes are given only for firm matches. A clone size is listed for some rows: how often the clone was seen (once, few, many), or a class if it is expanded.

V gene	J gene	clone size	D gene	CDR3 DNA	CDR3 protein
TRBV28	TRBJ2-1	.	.	TGTGCCAGCAGTTTACAGGGTTTAGATGAGCAGTTCTTC	CASSLQGLDEQFF
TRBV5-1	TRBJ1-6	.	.	TGCGCCAGCAGCTTGGACCAGGGAGGGAATTCACCCCTCCACTTT	CASSLDQGGNSPLHF
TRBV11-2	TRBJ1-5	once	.	TGTGCCAGCAGCTCACAGGGAGGGGGCAATCAGCCCCAGCATTTT	CASSSQGGGNQPQHF
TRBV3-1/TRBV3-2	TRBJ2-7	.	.	TGTGCCAGCAGCAACTATCCGGGACTGGAGCAGTACTTC	CASSNYPGLEQYF
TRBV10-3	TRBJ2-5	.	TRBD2	TGTGCCATCAGTGTATCTGGACTAGCGGGAGGGGAGACCCAGTACTTC	CAISVSGLAGGETQYF
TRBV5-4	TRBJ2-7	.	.	TGTGCCAGCAGCGTACAGGGTCGGCCCGAGCAGTACTTC	CASSVQGRPEQYF
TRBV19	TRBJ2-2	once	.	TGTGCCAGTAGTATGGACACTCTTACCGGGGAGCTGTTTTTT	CASSMDTLTGELFF
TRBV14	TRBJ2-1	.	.	TGTGCCAGCAGCCGGGGACCCTCAGGCTCCTACAATGAGCAGTTCTTC	CASSRGPSGSYNEQFF
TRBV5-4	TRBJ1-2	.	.	TGTGCCAGCAGCTTGCGGGAACTGGATGGCTACACCTTC	CASSLRELDGYTF
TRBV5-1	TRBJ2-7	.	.	TGCGCCAGCAGCTTGGGACAGGCAAACGAGCAGTACTTC	CASSLGQANEQYF
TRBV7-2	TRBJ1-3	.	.	TGTGCCAGCAGCCCCGGATCCCTCGCCAGGGACTCTGGAAACACCATATATTTT	CASSPGSLARDSGNTIYF
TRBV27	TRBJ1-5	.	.	TGTGCCAGCAGTTTAGCCGTGCGGCAGCCCCAGCATTTT	CASSLAVRQPQHF
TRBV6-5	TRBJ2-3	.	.	TGTGCCAGCAGCAAAGACACAGATACGCAGTATTTT	CASSKDTDTQYF
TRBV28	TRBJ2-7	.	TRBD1	TGTGCCAGCAGTGCCACGTTAGGACAGGGGTCCTTCTACGAGCAGTACTTC	CASSATLGQGSFYEQYF
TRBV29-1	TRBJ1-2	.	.	TGCAGCGTGGGATCCGAGGGCTACACCTTC	CSVGSEGYTF
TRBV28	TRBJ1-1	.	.	TGTGCCAGCAGTACATACAGGGTAGAAGCTTTCTTT	CASSTYRVEAFF
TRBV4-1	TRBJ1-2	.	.	TGCGCCAGCAGCCAGAGCCCAACAGGGTACTATGGCTACACCTTC	CASSQSPTGYYGYTF
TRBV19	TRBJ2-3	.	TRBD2	TGTGCCAGTAGTACGAGACTACGCGGGGGGGGCACAGATACGCAGTATTTT	CASSTRLRGGGTDTQYF
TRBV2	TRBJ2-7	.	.	TGTGCCAGCAGGAGCTTTATTCGAACCTACGAGCAGTACTTC	CASRSFIRTYEQYF
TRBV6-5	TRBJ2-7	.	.	TGTGCCAGCAGCCCCAACGGCGGTTACGAGCAGTACTTC	CASSPNGGYEQYF
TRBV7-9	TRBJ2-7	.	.	TGTGCCAGCAGCTTGGGGTTCCTGGATGAGCAGTACTTC	CASSLGFLDEQYF
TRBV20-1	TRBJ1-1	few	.	TGCAGTGCCAGCGACGGACCTGAAGCTTTCTTT	CSASDGPEAFF
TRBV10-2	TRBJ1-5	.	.	TGCGCCAGCAGTGCTCAGGGTTACCAGCCCCAGCATTTT	CASSAQGYQPQHF
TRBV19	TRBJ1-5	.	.	TGTGCCAGTAGCGGTACGTTTAGCAATCAGCCCCAGCATTTT	CASSGTFSNQPQHF
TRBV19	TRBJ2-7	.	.	TGTGCCAGTAGTATGCGTCAGGGCTACGAGCAGTACTTC	CASSMRQGYEQYF
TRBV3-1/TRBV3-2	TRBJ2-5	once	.	TGTGCCAGCAGCCAGCAGGGGTTAAGGACCCAGTACTTC	CASSQQGLRTQYF
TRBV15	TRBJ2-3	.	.	TGTGCCACCAGCTCCGGCGGCACAGATACGCAGTATTTT	CATSSGGTDTQYF
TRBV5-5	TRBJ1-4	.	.	TGTGCCAGCAGCTTGCTCAATAATGAAAAACTGTTTTTT	CASSLLNNEKLFF
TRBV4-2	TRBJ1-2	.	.	TGTGCCAGCAGCCAAGAGAGTACGGACGGCGGCTACACCTTC	CASSQESTDGGYTF
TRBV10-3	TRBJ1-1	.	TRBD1	TGTGCCATCAGTGCAACGGGACAGGGCACTGAAGCTTTCTTT	CAISATGQGTEAFF
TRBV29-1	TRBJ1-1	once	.	TGCAGCGTTGGTGAGATCACTGAAGCTTTCTTT	CSVGEITEAFF
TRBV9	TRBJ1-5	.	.	TGTGCCAGCAGCCGGTGGAGCAATCAGCCCCAGCATTTT	CASSRWSNQPQHF
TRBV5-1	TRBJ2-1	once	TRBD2	TGCGCCAGCAGCTTGGCCGCTGCGGGAGGTACTACCTACAATGAGCAGTTCTTC	CASSLAAAGGTTYNEQFF
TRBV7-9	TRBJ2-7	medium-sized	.	TGTGCCAGCAGCCAGGACAGTTTTAAGCAGTACTTC	CASSQDSFKQYF
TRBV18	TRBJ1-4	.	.	TGTGCCAGCTCACCGGGGCTGGGGCTGACTAATGAAAAACTGTTTTTT	CASSPGLGLTNEKLFF
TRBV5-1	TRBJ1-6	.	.	TGCGCCAGCAGCTTGGCTTCGGTAGGGTTAGGATCACCCCTCCACTTT	CASSLASVGLGSPLHF
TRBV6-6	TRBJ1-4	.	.	TGTGCCAGCAGTTACGCGGCTGCTGTTAATGAAAAACTGTTTTTT	CASSYAAAVNEKLFF
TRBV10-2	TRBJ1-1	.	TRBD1	TGCGCCAGCAAGGGACAGCCGAACACTGAAGCTTTCTTT	CASKGQPNTEAFF
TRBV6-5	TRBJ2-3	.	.	TGTGCCAGTATCGAGATGACTTCTAGCACAGATACGCAGTATTTT	CASIEMTSSTDTQYF
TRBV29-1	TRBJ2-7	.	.	TGCGCGGGCGAGACCCACTCCTACGAGCAGTACTTC	CAGETHSYEQYF
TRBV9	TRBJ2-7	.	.	TGTGCCAGCAGCGTAGACGGAGTCTCCTACGAGCAGTACTTC	CASSVDGVSYEQYF
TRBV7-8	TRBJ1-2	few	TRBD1	TGTGCCAGCAGCTTAAGGGACAGGGAAAGCGGCTACACCTTC	CASSLRDRESGYTF
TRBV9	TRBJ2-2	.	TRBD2	TGTGCCAGCAGCCCCCGGACTAGCGAGTACACCGGGGAGCTGTTTTTT	CASSPRTSEYTGELFF